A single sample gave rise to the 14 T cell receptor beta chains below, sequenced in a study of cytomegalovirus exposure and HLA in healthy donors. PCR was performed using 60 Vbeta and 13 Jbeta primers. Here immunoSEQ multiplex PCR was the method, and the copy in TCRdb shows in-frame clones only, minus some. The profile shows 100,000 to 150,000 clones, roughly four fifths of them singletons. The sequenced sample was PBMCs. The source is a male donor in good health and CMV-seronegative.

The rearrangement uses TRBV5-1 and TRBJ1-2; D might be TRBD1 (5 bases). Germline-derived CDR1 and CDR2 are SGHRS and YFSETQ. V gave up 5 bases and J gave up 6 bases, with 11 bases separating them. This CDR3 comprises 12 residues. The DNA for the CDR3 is TGCGCCAGCAGAGAGGACAAAGATGGCTACACCTTC. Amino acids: CASREDKDGYTF.

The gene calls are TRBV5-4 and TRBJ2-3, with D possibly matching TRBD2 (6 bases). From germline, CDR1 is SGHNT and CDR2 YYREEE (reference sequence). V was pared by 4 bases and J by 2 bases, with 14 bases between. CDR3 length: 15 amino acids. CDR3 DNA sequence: TGTGCCAGCAGCGCCCCCGGGACTTCCACAGATACGCAGTATTTT. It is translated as CASSAPGTSTDTQYF.

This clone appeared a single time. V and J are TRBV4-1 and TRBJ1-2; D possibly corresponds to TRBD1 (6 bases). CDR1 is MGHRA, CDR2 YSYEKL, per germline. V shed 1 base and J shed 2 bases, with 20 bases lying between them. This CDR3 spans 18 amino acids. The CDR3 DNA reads TGCGCCAGCAGCCAAGGTCCTATTAGACAGGATTTAAACTATGGCTACACCTTC. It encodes CASSQGPIRQDLNYGYTF.

The DNA for the CDR3 is TGCGCCAGCAGCCAAGATTTAGGGACAGGGGATGAAGCTTTCTTT. Residues: CASSQDLGTGDEAFF. This chain links TRBV4-3 with TRBJ1-1; the match to TRBD1 covers 10 bases. The germline V gene has CDR1 LGHNA and CDR2 YSLEER. The CDR3 covers 15 residues. Trimming cost V 0 bases and J 7 bases; bases outside gene matches: 5.

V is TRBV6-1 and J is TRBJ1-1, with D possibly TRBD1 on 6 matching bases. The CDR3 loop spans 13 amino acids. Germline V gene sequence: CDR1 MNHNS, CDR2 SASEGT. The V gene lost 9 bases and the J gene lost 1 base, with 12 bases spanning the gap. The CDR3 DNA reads TGTGCCAGAGCAGGGGATCCGAACACTGAAGCTTTCTTT. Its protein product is CARAGDPNTEAFF.

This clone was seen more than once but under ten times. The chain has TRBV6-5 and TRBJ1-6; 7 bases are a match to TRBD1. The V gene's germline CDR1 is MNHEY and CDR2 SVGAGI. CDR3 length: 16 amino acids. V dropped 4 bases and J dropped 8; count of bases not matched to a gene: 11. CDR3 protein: CASSLDRVTGHSPLHF. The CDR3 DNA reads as TGTGCCAGCAGTTTAGACAGGGTAACTGGGCATTCACCCCTCCACTTT.

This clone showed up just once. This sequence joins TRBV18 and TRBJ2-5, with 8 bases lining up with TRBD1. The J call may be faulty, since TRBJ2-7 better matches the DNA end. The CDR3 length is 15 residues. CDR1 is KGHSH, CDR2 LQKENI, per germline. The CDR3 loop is CASSPRGQVGYEQYF. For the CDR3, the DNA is TGTGCCAGCTCACCACGGGGACAGGTGGGTTACGAGCAGTACTTC.

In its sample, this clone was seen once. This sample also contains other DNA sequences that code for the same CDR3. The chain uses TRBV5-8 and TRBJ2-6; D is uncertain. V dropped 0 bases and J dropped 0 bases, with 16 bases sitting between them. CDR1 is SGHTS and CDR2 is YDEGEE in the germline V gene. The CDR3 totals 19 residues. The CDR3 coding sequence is TGTGCCAGCAGCTTGGCCGTGGGCTACTTGATCTCTGGGGCCAACGTCCTGACTTTC. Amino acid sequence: CASSLAVGYLISGANVLTF.

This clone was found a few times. CDR3 DNA sequence: TGCGCCAGCACCTCCGGGACAGGGTTCTACAATGAGCAGTTCTTC. It encodes CASTSGTGFYNEQFF. The chain joins TRBV5-1 to TRBJ2-1, with 9 positions matching TRBD1. Trimming removed 6 bases from V and 3 bases from J; junction bases left unmatched: 7. Germline CDR1 and CDR2: SGHRS and YFSETQ. The CDR3 is 15 residues long.

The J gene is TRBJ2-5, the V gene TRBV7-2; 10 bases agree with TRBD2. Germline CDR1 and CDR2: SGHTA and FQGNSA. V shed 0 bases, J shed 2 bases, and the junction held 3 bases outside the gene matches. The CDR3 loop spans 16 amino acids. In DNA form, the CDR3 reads TGTGCCAGCAGCTTAGCGCTAGCGGGAGCTCAAGAGACCCAGTACTTC. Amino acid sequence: CASSLALAGAQETQYF.

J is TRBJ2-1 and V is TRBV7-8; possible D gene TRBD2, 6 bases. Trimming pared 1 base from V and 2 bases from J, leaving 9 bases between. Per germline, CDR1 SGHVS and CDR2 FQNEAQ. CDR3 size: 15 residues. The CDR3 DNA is TGTGCCAGCAGCTTAGGAGGGAGGACCTACAATGAGCAGTTCTTC. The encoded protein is CASSLGGRTYNEQFF.

The CDR3 nucleotides read TGTGCCAGCAGCCTGAGCGGGGGGACCCAAGAGACCCAGTACTTC. This translates into CASSLSGGTQETQYF. V is TRBV7-3 and J is TRBJ2-5; 9 nucleotides line up with TRBD2. From germline, CDR1 is SGHTA and CDR2 FQGTGA. The CDR3 runs 15 residues. Trimming cost V 5 bases and J 1 base; bases outside gene matches: 5.

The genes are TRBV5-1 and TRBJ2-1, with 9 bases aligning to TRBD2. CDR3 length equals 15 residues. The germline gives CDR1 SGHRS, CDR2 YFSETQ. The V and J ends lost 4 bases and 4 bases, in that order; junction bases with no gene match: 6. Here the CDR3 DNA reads TGCGCCAGCAGCCTTAGCGGGGGAAAATACAATGAGCAGTTCTTC. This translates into CASSLSGGKYNEQFF.

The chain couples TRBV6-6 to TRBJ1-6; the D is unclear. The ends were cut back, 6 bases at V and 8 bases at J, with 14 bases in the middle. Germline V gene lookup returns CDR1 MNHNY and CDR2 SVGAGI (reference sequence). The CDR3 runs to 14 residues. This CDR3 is CASSAWTADSPLHF. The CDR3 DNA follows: TGTGCCAGCAGCGCATGGACTGCCGATTCACCCCTCCACTTT.